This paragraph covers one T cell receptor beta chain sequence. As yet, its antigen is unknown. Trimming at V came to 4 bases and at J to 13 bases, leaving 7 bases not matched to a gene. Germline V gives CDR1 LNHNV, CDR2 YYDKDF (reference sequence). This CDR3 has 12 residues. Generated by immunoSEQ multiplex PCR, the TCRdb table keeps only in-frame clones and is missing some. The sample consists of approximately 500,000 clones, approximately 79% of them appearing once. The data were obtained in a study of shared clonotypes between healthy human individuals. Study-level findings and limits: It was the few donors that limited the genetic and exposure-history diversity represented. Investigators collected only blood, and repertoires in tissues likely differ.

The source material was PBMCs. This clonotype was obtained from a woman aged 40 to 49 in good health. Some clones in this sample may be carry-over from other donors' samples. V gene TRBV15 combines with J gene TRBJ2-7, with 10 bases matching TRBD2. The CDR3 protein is CATSTSSGSRYF. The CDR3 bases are TGTGCCACCAGCACCTCTAGCGGGAGTCGTTACTTC.